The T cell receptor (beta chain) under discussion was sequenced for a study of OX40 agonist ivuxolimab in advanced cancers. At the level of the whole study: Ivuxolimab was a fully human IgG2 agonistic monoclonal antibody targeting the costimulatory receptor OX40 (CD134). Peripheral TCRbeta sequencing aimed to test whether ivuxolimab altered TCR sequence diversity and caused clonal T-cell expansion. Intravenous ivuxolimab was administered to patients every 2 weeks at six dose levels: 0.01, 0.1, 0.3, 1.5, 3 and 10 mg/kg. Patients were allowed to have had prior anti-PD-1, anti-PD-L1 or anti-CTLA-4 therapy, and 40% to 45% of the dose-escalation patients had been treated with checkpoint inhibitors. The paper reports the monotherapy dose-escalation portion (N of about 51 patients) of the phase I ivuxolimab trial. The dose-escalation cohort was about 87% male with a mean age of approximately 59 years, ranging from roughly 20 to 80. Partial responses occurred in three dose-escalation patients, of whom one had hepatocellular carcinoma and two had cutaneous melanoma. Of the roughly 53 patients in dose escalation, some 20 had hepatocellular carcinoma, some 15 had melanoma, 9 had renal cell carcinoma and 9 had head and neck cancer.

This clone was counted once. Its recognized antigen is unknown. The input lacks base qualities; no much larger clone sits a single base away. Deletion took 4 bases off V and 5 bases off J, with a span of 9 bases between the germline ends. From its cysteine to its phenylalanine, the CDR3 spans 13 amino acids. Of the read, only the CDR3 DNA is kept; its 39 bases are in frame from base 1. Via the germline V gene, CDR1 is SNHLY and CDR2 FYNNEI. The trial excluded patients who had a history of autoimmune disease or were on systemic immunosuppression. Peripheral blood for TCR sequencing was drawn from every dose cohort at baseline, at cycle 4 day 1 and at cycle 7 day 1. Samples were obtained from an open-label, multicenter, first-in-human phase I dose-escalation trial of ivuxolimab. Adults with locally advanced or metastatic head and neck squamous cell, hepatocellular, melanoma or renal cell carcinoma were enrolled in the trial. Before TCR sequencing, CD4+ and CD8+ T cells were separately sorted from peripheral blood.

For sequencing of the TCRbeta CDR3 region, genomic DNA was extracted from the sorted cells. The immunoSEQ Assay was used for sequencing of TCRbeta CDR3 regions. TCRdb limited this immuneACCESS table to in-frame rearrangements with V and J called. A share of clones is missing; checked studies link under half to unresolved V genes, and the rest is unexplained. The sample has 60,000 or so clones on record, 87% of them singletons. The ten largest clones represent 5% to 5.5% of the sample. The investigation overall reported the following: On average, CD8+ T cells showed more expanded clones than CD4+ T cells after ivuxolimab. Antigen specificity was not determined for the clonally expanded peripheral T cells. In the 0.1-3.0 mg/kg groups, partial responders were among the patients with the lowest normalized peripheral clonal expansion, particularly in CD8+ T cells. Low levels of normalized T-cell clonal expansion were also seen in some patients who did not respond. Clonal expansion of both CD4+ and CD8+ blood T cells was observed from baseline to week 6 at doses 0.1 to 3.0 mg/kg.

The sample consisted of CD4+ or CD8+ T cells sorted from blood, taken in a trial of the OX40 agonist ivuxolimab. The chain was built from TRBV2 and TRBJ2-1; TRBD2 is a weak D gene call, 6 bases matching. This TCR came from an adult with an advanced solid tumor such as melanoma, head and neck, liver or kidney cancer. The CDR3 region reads CASSVAGHNEQFF. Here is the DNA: TGTGCCAGCAGTGTCGCGGGACACAATGAGCAGTTCTTC.